This record covers a single T cell receptor beta chain. Its recognized antigen is unknown. Base qualities are missing; no much larger clone stands one base away. Using the deep immunoSEQ assay, TCR CDR3 regions were amplified from genomic DNA by multiplex PCR. Genomic DNA extracted from each cell subset was distributed evenly over all wells of several immunoSEQ 96-well plates, and each plate served as one replicate. For sorted subsets, each replicate PCR was loaded with 200 ng genomic DNA, equivalent to 25,000 to 30,000 T cell genomes. Purified libraries were quantified with a Qubit 3.0 fluorometer, sized on a Bioanalyzer 2100, and re-quantified with the KAPA Library Quantification kit. A separate single-read 150-cycle Illumina NextSeq 550 flow cell was used to sequence each immunoSEQ 96-well plate. As for the original processing: The immunoSEQ output contained only junctional sequences without quality scores, so filtering could not match that applied to full-length reads. To assign V/J genes and CDR3, sequences were annotated using PyIR, a Python wrapper for IgBLAST v1.9, with IMGT germline references. Any read was removed if the V/J assignment was weak (E-value above 1e-6), the CDR3 was missing, or the read contained stop codons, out-of-frame junctions, or ambiguous translated residues. A V3J clonotype was defined by an identical inferred V gene, J gene, and CDR3 amino acid sequence. Percentage overlap between repertoires was computed as shared unique clonotypes divided by the size of the smaller repertoire. Repertoire richness was assessed with RTK rarefaction, the Chao1 estimator, and Recon v2.1 estimates of unobserved clonotypes. OLGA was used to compute generation probabilities for all TCRbeta clonotypes that the gDNA method yielded from a few donors. In its TCRdb copy, this immuneACCESS table keeps in-frame sequences only and misses some clones. Where compared with another copy, unresolved V genes explain less than half of these, and the others have no known cause. V and J calls and clone size are those listed in that table; D and trimming were worked out from the DNA. Counted in this sample were approximately 2.1 million clones; 85% to 95% of them appeared once. 0.39% of the sample goes to the ten largest clones.

This sample was included in a study of shared clonotypes between healthy human individuals (dated by TCRdb to the early 2020s). About the study as a whole: The cohort comprised a couple of women and a few men aged 18 to 49 years. To increase sequencing depth and limit assay-specific biases, different laboratories used diverse techniques to prepare libraries and sequence TCR repertoires. For each donor, three plates each were used for CD4 naive and CD4 memory, two plates were used for CD8 naive, and one plate was used for CD8 memory. Each donor's leukapheresis produced roughly between about 0.8 and 10 billion PBMCs. To estimate repertoire size and how much clonotypes are shared between individuals, the study performed deep sequencing of blood TCR repertoires from about 5 healthy adults. General study outcomes and caveats: Even with the large sequencing depth, rarefaction of the sorted-subset datasets indicated that sequencing was incomplete. Pairwise subsampling led to the expectation that sequencing depth would affect the degree of clonotype sharing among donors. Compared with non-shared clonotypes, clonotypes shared by all four sorted-subset donors had higher generation probabilities. Only blood was sampled, and tissue TCR repertoires likely differ from those in blood. Naive subsets generally had larger estimated clonotype richness than memory subsets did. Across a few donors, approximately 4.9% of naive CD4, roughly 3.3% of naive CD8, 2.3% of memory CD4, and 0.4% of memory CD8 clonotypes were shared. The genetic and exposure-history diversity represented was limited by the small number of donors.

V is reduced by 2 bases and J by 1 base, leaving a spacing of 15 bases between them. In the germline V gene (reference sequence), CDR1 corresponds to MNHNY and CDR2 to SVGAGI. From the cysteine up to the phenylalanine, the CDR3 has a length of 16 residues. Just the 48-base CDR3 DNA is kept, in frame starting at base 1. The donors were healthy, HIV-negative adults who had no recently reported acute infections or vaccinations. Every donor was a Caucasian adult living in Nashville, Tennessee, USA. CD4+ T cells were enriched by magnetic negative selection; naive cells were then positively selected on CD45RA, and the negative fraction formed the memory subset. After blood collection by leukapheresis, PBMCs were isolated using Ficoll-Histopaque density gradient centrifugation and then cryopreserved in the vapor phase of liquid nitrogen. Analytical flow cytometry was used to check the purity and quantity of each magnetically sorted T cell population. From each sorted fraction, genomic DNA was isolated and quantified by UV absorbance on a Nanodrop 2000c.

Rearrangement joined TRBV6-6 to TRBJ2-7; confidence is insufficient to name the D gene. The receptor was isolated from a man aged 18 to 30 in good health. Some clones in this sample may be carry-over from other donors' samples. Source material: naive CD4+ T cells from PBMCs. Per the publication, the cell subset or site label means: CD45RA+ positively selected. The CDR3 reads as follows: CASSYHKGPGSYEQYF. In nucleotide form, the sequence is TGTGCCAGCAGTTACCACAAGGGCCCGGGTTCCTACGAGCAGTACTTC.